Listed below are T cell receptor beta chains from one sample, sequenced in a study of T cell clonotyping in hematopoietic cell transplantation. Clones were sequenced by immunoSEQ multiplex PCR, and TCRdb holds only the in-frame ones, with some missing. This table has 40,000 to 55,000 clones, 94% appearing once. Sequenced: peripheral blood mononuclear cells. The receptor set was obtained from a woman aged 45-65 years in good health. Some clones in this sample may be carry-over from other donors' samples. CDR3s include the opening cysteine and the closing phenylalanine or tryptophan. D genes are given only for firm matches. Clone sizes are given selectively: once, few, many, or a class where the clone is expanded.

D	size	J	V	DNA	CDR3
NA	NA	TRBJ2-1	TRBV7-2	TGTGCCAGCAGGACGACAGACAATGAGCAGTTCTTC	CASRTTDNEQFF
TRBD1	NA	TRBJ2-4	TRBV7-2	TGTGCCAGCAGCCTGCACAGGGGGGAGGTAGCCAAAAACATTCAGTACTTC	CASSLHRGEVAKNIQYF
NA	NA	TRBJ2-1	TRBV7-2	TGTGCCAGCAGCTTAGCTACGGGGATCTACAATGAGCAGTTCTTC	CASSLATGIYNEQFF
NA	NA	TRBJ1-6	TRBV7-9	TGTGCCAGCAGCTTAGCGACGGGAGGAGGATCACCCCTCCACTTT	CASSLATGGGSPLHF
NA	once	TRBJ1-1	TRBV7-8	TGTGCCAGCAGCTTAGCGCTAGGAGGAGCTTTCTTT	CASSLALGGAFF
TRBD1	NA	TRBJ1-6	TRBV4-1	TGCGCCAGCAGCCAGGACCCGGGACAGGGGATGAGGAGACTCCACTTT	CASSQDPGQGMRRLHF
NA	NA	TRBJ1-2	TRBV7-9	TGTGCCAGCAGCTTAGTCGAAGGCCATGGCTACACCTTC	CASSLVEGHGYTF
NA	NA	TRBJ2-1	TRBV7-9	TGTGCCAGCAGCCGAAGATACAATGAGCAGTTCTTC	CASSRRYNEQFF
NA	NA	TRBJ1-2	TRBV6-6	TGTGCCAGCAGTTACGGGCAGGGGACTGGCTACACCTTC	CASSYGQGTGYTF
TRBD1	NA	TRBJ2-3	TRBV5-4	TGTGCCAGCAGCTCAACAGGGGAAGATACGCAGTATTTT	CASSSTGEDTQYF
NA	NA	TRBJ1-2	TRBV6-5	TGTGCCAGCACCTACCGGGCCCAAGAAGGGTATGGCTACACCTTC	CASTYRAQEGYGYTF